Each of the 25 T cell receptor beta chains below was sequenced from the same sample in a study of technical replicates of blood from a handful of donors. Clones were read by immunoSEQ multiplex PCR, and TCRdb kept only the in-frame ones, dropping some. The sample includes approximately 73,000 clones, about 90% of them seen just once. Sequencing used T cells isolated from PBMCs. Receptors were obtained from a human donor in good health.

The chain recombines TRBV6-5 with TRBJ1-3; D remains unclear. In germline, CDR1 is MNHEY, CDR2 SVGAGI. V lost 6 bases and J lost 0, with 12 bases in between. This CDR3 is 15 amino acids long. CDR3 nucleotide sequence: TGTGCCAGCAGACCTGGACTGTCCTCTGGAAACACCATATATTTT. Its protein is CASRPGLSSGNTIYF.

V usage is TRBV7-6 and J usage is TRBJ2-7, with D possibly being TRBD1 (7 bases). Germline V CDR1 and CDR2: SGHVS, FNYEAQ. Deletions cut 1 base from V and 3 bases from J, with 10 bases between. This CDR3 is built from 14 residues. The CDR3 coding sequence is TGTGCCAGCAGCTTAGGACAGGGACTCTACGAGCAGTACTTC. This encodes CASSLGQGLYEQYF.

The chain carries TRBV27 and TRBJ2-7, with D hard to call. Trimming pared 2 bases from V and 2 bases from J, leaving 10 bases between. Per germline, CDR1 MNHEY and CDR2 SMNVEV (reference sequence). This CDR3 has 14 amino acids. The CDR3 loop reads CASSLTQVAYEQYF. CDR3 DNA sequence: TGTGCCAGCAGTTTAACCCAGGTGGCCTACGAGCAGTACTTC.

The J gene is TRBJ2-6, the V gene TRBV7-2, with D possibly matching TRBD1 (6 bases). The germline V gene has CDR1 SGHTA and CDR2 FQGNSA. The V end was cut by 2 bases, the J end by 0 bases, with 8 bases between. This CDR3 has 16 amino acids. As DNA, the CDR3 is TGTGCCAGCAGCTTACAGGGACACTCTGGGGCCAACGTCCTGACTTTC. This sequence encodes CASSLQGHSGANVLTF. Full variable domain (outside the CDR3, taken from reference TRBV7-2 and TRBJ2-6): GAGVSQSPSNKVTEKGKDVELRCDPISGHTALYWYRQSLGQGLEFLIYFQGNSAPDKSGLPSDRFSAERTGGSVSTLTIQRTQQEDSAVYLCASSLQGHSGANVLTFGAGSRLTVL.

The chain uses TRBV28 and TRBJ1-1; no firm D call. CDR1 is MDHEN, CDR2 SYDVKM, per germline. The CDR3 runs 14 residues. The ends were cut back, 10 bases at V and 2 bases at J, with 17 bases in the middle. The CDR3 nucleotides are TGTGCCACCTCTTTTCCCATACTAAACACTGAAGCTTTCTTT. Its protein is CATSFPILNTEAFF.

CDR3 sequence (DNA): TGTGCCAGCAGCTTAGAACCAGGGGTAGACAATGAGCAGTTCTTC. Its protein is CASSLEPGVDNEQFF. The chain is built from TRBV13 and TRBJ2-1, with a weak D call TRBD1 (6 bases). The germline V gene encodes CDR1 PRHDT and CDR2 FYEKMQ (reference sequence). With 1 base removed from V and 5 bases from J, the gap between germline ends came to 12 bases. The CDR3 has 15 amino acids.

The rearrangement links TRBV6-6 to TRBJ2-6; maybe TRBD1 (5 bases). V was shortened by 0 bases and J by 4 bases, with 10 bases between the two germline ends. Germline V gene lookup returns CDR1 MNHNY and CDR2 SVGAGI (reference sequence). The CDR3 has 16 amino acids. CDR3 DNA: TGTGCCAGCAGTTACTCGCAGGGTTCCGGGGCCAACGTCCTGACTTTC. Its translation is CASSYSQGSGANVLTF.

V and J are TRBV6-6 and TRBJ1-5; TRBD1 matches at 7 bases. The CDR3 is made up of 15 amino acids. The germline V gene has CDR1 MNHNY and CDR2 SVGAGI (reference sequence). V trimming: 0 bases; J trimming: 7 bases; junction bases outside the gene matches: 6. The CDR3 is CASSYSSDRDQPQHF. The CDR3 bases are TGTGCCAGCAGTTACTCCTCAGACAGGGACCAGCCCCAGCATTTT.

The chain employs TRBV10-3 and TRBJ2-7; D unclear. The CDR3 spans 15 residues. Germline V CDR1 and CDR2: ENHRY, SYGVKD. Trimming stripped 6 bases from V and 2 bases from J, with 17 bases between. The CDR3 sequence: CAISATEEAAYEQYF. The CDR3 nucleotides are TGTGCCATCAGCGCAACGGAAGAGGCGGCCTACGAGCAGTACTTC.

J is TRBJ2-7 and V is TRBV11-2; 8 bases fit TRBD2. There are 17 residues in the CDR3. Trimming took 7 bases from V and 0 from J; bases not matched to a gene: 14. CDR1 and CDR2 (germline): SGHAT, FQNNGV. CDR3 DNA sequence: TGTGCCAGCACCCCGGGACTAGGACTATTTAGCTCCTACGAGCAGTACTTC. Its protein product is CASTPGLGLFSSYEQYF. Based on the CDR3 plus reference TRBV11-2 and TRBJ2-7, the full variable domain is EAGVAQSPRYKIIEKRQSVAFWCNPISGHATLYWYQQILGQGPKLLIQFQNNGVVDDSQLPKDRFSAERLKGVDSTLKIQPAKLEDSAVYLCASTPGLGLFSSYEQYFGPGTRLTVT.

This chain uses TRBV7-2 with TRBJ1-5; 8 bases are a match to TRBD1. Germline V gene data show CDR1 as SGHTA and CDR2 as FQGNSA. V dropped 5 bases and J dropped 11; count of bases not matched to a gene: 8. The CDR3 consists of 13 residues. CDR3 residues: CASSTARDRSQHF. The CDR3 DNA reads TGTGCCAGCAGCACCGCCCGGGACAGGTCCCAGCATTTT.

The gene calls are TRBV10-3 and TRBJ2-1, with TRBD2 matching over 10 bases. The CDR3 length is 13 residues. J gave up 6 bases and V 8 bases, and 4 bases lay outside the gene matches. Germline CDR1 ENHRY, CDR2 SYGVKD. The CDR3 DNA is TGTGCCATCCAACTAGCGGGGACCAATGAGCAGTTCTTC. Its protein product is CAIQLAGTNEQFF.

This clone was seen only once. The chain couples TRBV6-4 to TRBJ2-2; TRBD2 is a possible D gene (5 bases). This CDR3 has 14 amino acids. V dropped 2 bases and J dropped 6 bases, with 10 bases sitting between them. From germline, CDR1 is MRHNA and CDR2 SNTAGT. The CDR3 nucleotides are TGTGCCAGCAGTGACAGGGTCGGGGCCGGGGAGCTGTTTTTT. It specifies CASSDRVGAGELFF.

The J gene is TRBJ2-7, the V gene TRBV7-6; TRBD2 matches at 11 bases. CDR1 and CDR2 (germline): SGHVS, FNYEAQ. Trimming cost V 5 bases and J 0 bases; bases outside gene matches: 3. This CDR3 is 15 amino acids long. The CDR3 spells CASSLGTSGSYEQYF. The CDR3 coding sequence is TGTGCCAGCAGCCTTGGGACTAGCGGCTCCTACGAGCAGTACTTC. Combining the CDR3 with reference TRBV7-6 and TRBJ2-7 gives the whole variable domain GAGVSQSPRYKVTKRGQDVALRCDPISGHVSLYWYRQALGQGPEFLTYFNYEAQQDKSGLPNDRFSAERPEGSISTLTIQRTEQRDSAMYRCASSLGTSGSYEQYFGPGTRLTVT.

The chain has TRBV14 and TRBJ1-1; D might be TRBD1 (5 bases). V gave up 6 bases and J gave up 4 bases, with 12 bases separating them. This CDR3 has 13 amino acids. Per the germline V gene, CDR1 is SGHDN and CDR2 is FVKESK. The CDR3: CASSLQVFTEAFF. Written as DNA, the CDR3 is TGTGCCAGCAGTCTACAGGTATTCACTGAAGCTTTCTTT.

The rearrangement uses TRBV21-1 and TRBJ1-3; TRBD1, as called in the table, went unchecked against the DNA. TRBV21-1 is shown as a pseudogene. The CDR3 has 12 residues. The CDR3 DNA is TGTGCCAGCCAGGGCTCTGGAAACACCATATATTTT. Translation gives CASQGSGNTIYF.

V gene TRBV28 combines with J gene TRBJ1-1, with D possibly TRBD1 on 5 matching bases. Germline V gene lookup returns CDR1 MDHEN and CDR2 SYDVKM. The CDR3 is 16 amino acids. The V and J ends lost 5 bases and 7 bases respectively, with 23 bases between them. CDR3 nucleotides: TGTGCCAGCAGTCCGGTCTCCGGCAGGGTTCCGGGTGAAGCTTTCTTT. It is translated as CASSPVSGRVPGEAFF. Together with reference TRBV28 and TRBJ1-1, the CDR3 gives the full variable domain: DVKVTQSSRYLVKRTGEKVFLECVQDMDHENMFWYRQDPGLGLRLIYFSYDVKMKEKGDIPEGYSVSREKKERFSLILESASTNQTSMYLCASSPVSGRVPGEAFFGQGTRLTVV.

The chain links TRBV5-1 to TRBJ2-7; TRBD1 is a possible D gene (5 bases). V was clipped by 0 bases and J by 2 bases, with 12 bases between them. The V gene's germline CDR1 is SGHRS and CDR2 YFSETQ. The CDR3 runs 15 residues. As DNA, the CDR3 is TGCGCCAGCAGCTTGGAGAAGACAGATCCCTACGAGCAGTACTTC. It translates to CASSLEKTDPYEQYF. Complete variable domain (other parts from reference TRBV5-1 and TRBJ2-7): KAGVTQTPRYLIKTRGQQVTLSCSPISGHRSVSWYQQTPGQGLQFLFEYFSETQRNKGNFPGRFSGRQFSNSRSEMNVSTLELGDSALYLCASSLEKTDPYEQYFGPGTRLTVT.

The chain joins TRBV30 to TRBJ2-3, with 7 bases that match TRBD1. Unmatched junction bases numbered 9, after V lost 2 bases and J lost 4 bases. The CDR3 contains 15 residues. Germline lookup yields CDR1 GTSNPN and CDR2 SVGIG (reference sequence). The CDR3, as DNA: TGTGCCTGGAGTCAGAGACAGGGCTGGTCAGATACGCAGTATTTT. Protein sequence: CAWSQRQGWSDTQYF.

The chain employs TRBV5-8 and TRBJ1-2, with 9 bases identical to TRBD1. Germline values: CDR1 SGHTS, CDR2 YDEGEE. This CDR3 comprises 14 residues. The ends lost 3 bases at V and 4 bases at J; junction bases unmatched: 4. The DNA for the CDR3 is TGTGCCAGCAGCTACGGGACAGGGCGCTATGGCTACACCTTC. The encoded protein is CASSYGTGRYGYTF. The complete variable domain, with remaining parts taken from reference TRBV5-8 and TRBJ1-2, reads EAGVTQSPTHLIKTRGQQATLRCSPISGHTSVYWYQQALGLGLQFLLWYDEGEERNRGNFPPRFSGRQFPNYSSELNVNALELEDSALYLCASSYGTGRYGYTFGSGTRLTVV.

This chain connects TRBV28 to TRBJ1-1, with a possible D match to TRBD1 (5 bases). V was trimmed by 3 bases and J by 5 bases, leaving 13 bases between them. Germline-derived CDR1 and CDR2 are MDHEN and SYDVKM. The CDR3 has 14 residues. The CDR3 spells CASSFPAGTTEAFF. The CDR3 DNA sequence: TGTGCCAGCAGTTTCCCCGCAGGGACTACTGAAGCTTTCTTT.

This clone was recorded only once. J is TRBJ1-5 and V is TRBV7-2; 9 positions agree with TRBD1. The CDR3 sequence is 14 residues long. Germline CDR1 is SGHTA and CDR2 is FQGNSA. V lost 5 bases and J lost 10; bases outside the gene matches: 9. For the CDR3, the DNA is TGTGCCAGCAGCCCCCGGACAGGGGAAGTTCCCCAGCATTTT. Protein sequence: CASSPRTGEVPQHF.

The rearrangement uses TRBV5-1 and TRBJ1-3; TRBD1 might be the D (5 bases). V lost 1 base and J lost 0, with 8 bases in between. CDR1 SGHRS and CDR2 YFSETQ come from the germline V gene. The CDR3 runs to 15 residues. The CDR3 sequence is CASSLQGGSGNTIYF. CDR3 DNA: TGCGCCAGCAGCTTGCAGGGTGGCTCTGGAAACACCATATATTTT.

The V call is TRBV5-1, the J call TRBJ1-1; 7 bases fit TRBD1. The length of the CDR3 is 16 residues. CDR1 and CDR2 (germline): SGHRS, YFSETQ. V was clipped by 3 bases and J by 0 bases; unmatched bases: 8. The CDR3 nucleotides are TGCGCCAGCAGCTCGGAACCAGGGGGAATGAACACTGAAGCTTTCTTT. It specifies CASSSEPGGMNTEAFF.

DNA for the CDR3: TGTGCCAGCAGTTTAAGGTCCGCGGCATCCGAGCAGTACTTC. This encodes CASSLRSAASEQYF. J is TRBJ2-7 and V is TRBV27, with D unclear. Trimming pared 2 bases from V and 6 bases from J, leaving 14 bases between. The CDR3 consists of 14 residues. Germline lookup yields CDR1 MNHEY and CDR2 SMNVEV (reference sequence).